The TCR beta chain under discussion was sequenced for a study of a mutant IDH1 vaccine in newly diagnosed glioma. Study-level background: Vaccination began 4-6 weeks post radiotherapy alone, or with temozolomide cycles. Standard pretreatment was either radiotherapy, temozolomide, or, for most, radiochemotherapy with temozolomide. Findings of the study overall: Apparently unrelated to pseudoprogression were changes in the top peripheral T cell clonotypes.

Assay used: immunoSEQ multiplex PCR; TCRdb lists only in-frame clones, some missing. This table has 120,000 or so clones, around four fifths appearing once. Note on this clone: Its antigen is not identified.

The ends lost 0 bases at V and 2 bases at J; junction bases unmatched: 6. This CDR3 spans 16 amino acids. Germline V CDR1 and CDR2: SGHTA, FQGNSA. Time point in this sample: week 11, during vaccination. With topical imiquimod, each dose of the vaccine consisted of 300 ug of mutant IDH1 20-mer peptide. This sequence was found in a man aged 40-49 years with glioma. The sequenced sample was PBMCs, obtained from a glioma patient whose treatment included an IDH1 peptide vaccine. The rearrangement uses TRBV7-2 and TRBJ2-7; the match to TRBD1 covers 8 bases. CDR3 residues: CASSLAGTGQTYEQYF. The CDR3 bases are TGTGCCAGCAGCTTAGCGGGGACAGGTCAAACCTACGAGCAGTACTTC. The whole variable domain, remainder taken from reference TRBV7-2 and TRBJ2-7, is GAGVSQSPSNKVTEKGKDVELRCDPISGHTALYWYRQSLGQGLEFLIYFQGNSAPDKSGLPSDRFSAERTGGSVSTLTIQRTQQEDSAVYLCASSLAGTGQTYEQYFGPGTRLTVT.